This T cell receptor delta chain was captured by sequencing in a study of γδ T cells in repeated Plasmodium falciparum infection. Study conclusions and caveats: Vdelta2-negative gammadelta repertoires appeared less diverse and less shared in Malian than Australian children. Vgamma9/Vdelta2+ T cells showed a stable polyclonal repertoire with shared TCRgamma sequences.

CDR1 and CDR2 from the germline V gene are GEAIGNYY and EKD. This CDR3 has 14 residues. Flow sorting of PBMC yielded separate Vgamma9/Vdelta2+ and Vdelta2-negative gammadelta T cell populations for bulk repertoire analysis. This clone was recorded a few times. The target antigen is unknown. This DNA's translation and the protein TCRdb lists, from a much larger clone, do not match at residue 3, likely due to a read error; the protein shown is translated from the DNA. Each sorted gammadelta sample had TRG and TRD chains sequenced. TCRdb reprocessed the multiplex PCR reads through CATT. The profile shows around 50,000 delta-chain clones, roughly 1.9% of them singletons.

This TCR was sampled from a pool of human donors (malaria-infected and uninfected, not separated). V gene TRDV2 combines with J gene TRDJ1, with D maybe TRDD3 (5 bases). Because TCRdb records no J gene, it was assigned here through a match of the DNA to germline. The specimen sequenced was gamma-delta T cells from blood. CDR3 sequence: CAYDILGDKAKLIF. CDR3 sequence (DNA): TGTGCCTATGACATCCTCGGGGACAAGGCTAAACTCATCTTT.